The 25 T cell receptor beta chains below come from one sample, sequenced in a study of T cell repertoires in cytomegalovirus infection. No antigen has been identified for these receptors. TCRdb re-analysed the reads in MiXCR, keeping a single row per CDR3 protein. Among roughly 570,000 distinct CDR3 sequences listed, just under 40% were seen once. Source: cultured PBMCs, taken from culture after CMV antigen stimulation. The receptor set was obtained from a human donor in good health (CMV status not recorded). Some clones in this sample may be carry-over from other donors' samples.

This chain uses TRBV6-2 or TRBV6-3 with TRBJ1-4, with no clear D. Trimming left V 2 bases short and J 0 bases short, with 10 bases between. Germline CDR1 MNHEY, CDR2 SVGEGT. The CDR3 contains 16 residues. CDR3 sequence (DNA): TGTGCCAGCAGTTACAGGGCTTATCCAACTAATGAAAAACTGTTTTTT. This sequence encodes CASSYRAYPTNEKLFF.

The gene calls are TRBV12-3 or TRBV12-4 and TRBJ1-6, with D perhaps matching TRBD1 (5 bases). CDR3 length equals 14 residues. V lost 3 bases, J lost 5 bases, and 8 bases lay in between. The CDR3 nucleotides are TGTGCCAGCAGTTTCTGGGGGGATAATTCACCCCTCCACTTT. It translates to CASSFWGDNSPLHF.

The chain uses TRBV12-3 or TRBV12-4 and TRBJ1-5, with D maybe TRBD1 (6 bases). The CDR3 covers 14 residues. V lost 3 bases and J 1 base, leaving 7 bases between the germline ends. The CDR3 protein is CASSFGTSNQPQHF. CDR3 in DNA: TGTGCCAGCAGTTTCGGGACAAGCAATCAGCCCCAGCATTTT.

This clonotype has just a few counts. V is TRBV27 and J is TRBJ2-7; the match to TRBD2 covers 9 bases. From germline, CDR1 is MNHEY and CDR2 SMNVEV (reference sequence). The CDR3 consists of 16 residues. Trimming took 4 bases from V and 1 from J; bases not matched to a gene: 8. CDR3 sequence reads: CASSSQLAGKSYEQYF. CDR3 sequence (DNA): TGTGCCAGCAGTTCCCAACTAGCGGGTAAATCCTACGAGCAGTACTTC.

This clonotype was seen a few times. The J gene is TRBJ2-1, the V gene TRBV6-1, with 9 bases identical to TRBD2. CDR1 is MNHNS and CDR2 is SASEGT in the germline V gene. CDR3 length: 16 residues. V dropped 7 bases and J dropped 2; count of bases not matched to a gene: 9. CDR3 amino acids: CASTTLAGVTYNEQFF. The CDR3 bases are TGTGCCAGCACAACCTTAGCGGGAGTAACCTACAATGAGCAGTTCTTC.

In its sample, this clonotype was seen a few times. The chain joins TRBV7-2 to TRBJ1-1; D may be TRBD1 (6 bases). CDR1 and CDR2 from the germline V gene are SGHTA and FQGNSA. The CDR3 has 13 residues. V lost 7 bases to trimming and J lost 5 bases, with 14 bases between them. The CDR3 DNA reads TGTGCCAGCACCAATATAGGGGGAACTGAAGCTTTCTTT. Amino acids: CASTNIGGTEAFF. The whole variable domain, remainder taken from reference TRBV7-2 and TRBJ1-1, is GAGVSQSPSNKVTEKGKDVELRCDPISGHTALYWYRQSLGQGLEFLIYFQGNSAPDKSGLPSDRFSAERTGGSVSTLTIQRTQQEDSAVYLCASTNIGGTEAFFGQGTRLTVV.

This clonotype was detected ten times or more. The rearrangement links TRBV7-2 to TRBJ1-4; D is uncertain. V was clipped by 3 bases and J by 7 bases, with 12 bases between them. Germline V gene sequence: CDR1 SGHTA, CDR2 FQGNSA. The length of the CDR3 is 14 residues. The CDR3 bases are TGTGCCAGCAGCTTGGGGAGGGCGGGTGAAAAACTGTTTTTT. Encoded protein: CASSLGRAGEKLFF.

This clonotype was counted a single time. This chain connects TRBV12-5 to TRBJ2-1, with D possibly being TRBD2 (5 bases). The germline V gene has CDR1 LGHNT and CDR2 FRNRAP. The length of the CDR3 is 14 residues. V shed 5 bases and J shed 8 bases, with 16 bases lying between them. As DNA, the CDR3 is TGTGCTAGTGGTGGATTCGGGATCCTCGATGAGCAGTTCTTC. The encoded protein is CASGGFGILDEQFF.

The V call is TRBV6-2 or TRBV6-3, the J call TRBJ2-2; D may be TRBD2 (5 bases). Per the germline V gene, CDR1 is MNHEY and CDR2 is SVGEGT. The CDR3 loop spans 15 amino acids. V was pared by 5 bases and J by 2 bases, with 12 bases between. CDR3: CASSRTGINTGELFF. The CDR3 DNA follows: TGTGCCAGCAGTAGGACCGGGATAAACACCGGGGAGCTGTTTTTT.

This sequence joins TRBV2 and TRBJ1-4; TRBD1 matches at 7 bases. The CDR3 runs 12 residues. With 6 bases clipped from V and 13 bases from J, the junction kept 8 bases outside the gene matches. Germline CDR1 SNHLY, CDR2 FYNNEI. CDR3: CASSRDRGGLFF. CDR3 coding DNA: TGTGCCAGCAGCCGGGACAGAGGAGGACTGTTTTTT.

The chain is built from TRBV2 and TRBJ2-2; unclear D gene. The CDR3 covers 15 residues. The germline gives CDR1 SNHLY, CDR2 FYNNEI. Trimming pared 3 bases from V and 1 base from J, leaving 9 bases between. The CDR3 region is CASSEVWGNTGELFF. The CDR3 DNA reads as TGTGCCAGCAGTGAGGTGTGGGGGAACACCGGGGAGCTGTTTTTT. The variable domain in full, completed from reference TRBV2 and TRBJ2-2, reads EPEVTQTPSHQVTQMGQEVILRCVPISNHLYFYWYRQILGQKVEFLVSFYNNEISEKSEIFDDQFSVERPDGSNFTLKIRSTKLEDSAMYFCASSEVWGNTGELFFGEGSRLTVL.

This clonotype was seen a few times. CDR3 in amino acids: CASTGRGASNQPQHF. In DNA form, the CDR3 reads TGTGCCAGCACCGGGCGGGGGGCGAGCAATCAGCCCCAGCATTTT. The rearrangement links TRBV12-3 or TRBV12-4 to TRBJ1-5; D might be TRBD1 (6 bases). The CDR3 loop spans 15 amino acids. The germline V and J ends were trimmed by 7 bases and 1 base, with 14 bases remaining between them.

This rearrangement joins TRBV6-2 or TRBV6-3 to TRBJ2-1; D is possibly TRBD1 (5 bases). The CDR3 consists of 15 residues. The V end was cut by 7 bases, the J end by 4 bases, with 17 bases between. CDR1 is MNHEY, CDR2 SVGEGT, per germline. CDR3: CASIQGGFRYNEQFF. The CDR3, as DNA: TGTGCCAGCATCCAGGGTGGTTTTCGGTACAATGAGCAGTTCTTC.

V and J are TRBV6-1 and TRBJ2-7; no firm D call. Germline-derived CDR1 and CDR2 are MNHNS and SASEGT. The CDR3 runs 11 residues. V lost 3 bases and J 6 bases, leaving 6 bases between the germline ends. CDR3 DNA sequence: TGTGCCAGCAGTGATGCCCGCGAGCAGTACTTC. This codes for CASSDAREQYF.

The chain links TRBV12-3 or TRBV12-4 to TRBJ1-1; D unresolved. V lost 10 bases, J lost 10 bases, and 10 bases lay in between. CDR3 length equals 9 residues. In DNA form, the CDR3 reads TGTGCCATTGGCCCGCGAGCTTTCTTT. The encoded protein is CAIGPRAFF.

This chain uses TRBV15 with TRBJ1-5; possibly TRBD1 for D (5 bases). Germline assignment: CDR1 LNHNV and CDR2 YYDKDF (reference sequence). There are 14 residues in the CDR3. The V end was cut by 5 bases, the J end by 4 bases, with 12 bases between. The CDR3 sequence: CATSPWGGNQPQHF. CDR3 nucleotides: TGTGCCACCAGCCCTTGGGGGGGTAATCAGCCCCAGCATTTT.

V is TRBV20-1 and J is TRBJ2-1; 7 bases are a match to TRBD2. V trimming: 0 bases; J trimming: 0 bases; junction bases outside the gene matches: 8. The germline V gene has CDR1 DFQATT and CDR2 SNEGSKA (reference sequence). The CDR3 sequence is 17 residues long. The CDR3 DNA reads TGCAGTGCTAGAGACCCCTTAGCGGGTGTCTCCTACAATGAGCAGTTCTTC. This encodes CSARDPLAGVSYNEQFF.

This clonotype was seen a handful of times. The CDR3: CASSGDSQETQYF. The CDR3 coding sequence is TGTGCCAGCAGTGGGGACAGTCAAGAGACCCAGTACTTC. The chain has TRBV6-1 and TRBJ2-5, with 7 bases fitting TRBD1. The CDR3 loop spans 13 amino acids. Trimming removed 4 bases from V and 2 bases from J; junction bases left unmatched: 1. Germline loops: CDR1 MNHNS, CDR2 SASEGT.

The chain couples TRBV7-2 to TRBJ2-3, with D possibly matching TRBD2 (6 bases). The CDR3 contains 13 residues. Trimming took off 7 bases at V and 5 bases at J, with 13 bases between the two ends. Germline loops: CDR1 SGHTA, CDR2 FQGNSA. This CDR3 is CASTPGGGDTQYF. The CDR3, as DNA: TGTGCCAGCACCCCCGGGGGAGGAGATACGCAGTATTTT.

This clonotype was observed a few times. In DNA, the CDR3 is TGTGCCAGCAGCCCTAGCGGGGGGGCCCCAGAGACCCAGTACTTC. Translated, it gives CASSPSGGAPETQYF. The chain couples TRBV3-1 to TRBJ2-5; 12 bases match TRBD2. Per germline, CDR1 LGHDT and CDR2 YNNKEL (reference sequence). The trim removed 4 bases at V and 4 bases at J, leaving 4 bases unmatched. The CDR3 is 15 residues long.

The genes are TRBV7-2 and TRBJ2-5; TRBD2 agrees at 9 bases. The CDR3 contains 15 residues. Germline V gene lookup returns CDR1 SGHTA and CDR2 FQGNSA. Losses at the gene ends were 3 bases for V and 5 bases for J; bases not matched to a gene: 7. The CDR3 sequence is CASSFQRGAGETQYF. The CDR3 region has the DNA TGTGCCAGCAGCTTTCAGCGGGGGGCCGGGGAGACCCAGTACTTC.

The table lists this clonotype with a few counts. V usage is TRBV7-2 and J usage is TRBJ1-1, with D uncertain. The CDR3 is 12 residues long. CDR1 is SGHTA and CDR2 is FQGNSA in the germline V gene. Trimming took 2 bases from V and 6 from J, leaving 7 bases between them. CDR3 bases: TGTGCCAGCAGCTTATTCGGGGCTGAAGCTTTCTTT. Encoded protein: CASSLFGAEAFF.

This clonotype occurred once. J is TRBJ2-1 and V is TRBV20-1; TRBD2 agrees at 11 bases. CDR3 length: 15 amino acids. With V trimmed by 4 bases and J by 7 bases, 9 bases remained unmatched. Germline V gene sequence: CDR1 DFQATT, CDR2 SNEGSKA (reference sequence). Here the CDR3 DNA reads TGCAGTGCTACCATACTAGCGGGAGTCGGGAATGAGCAGTTCTTC. This gives the protein CSATILAGVGNEQFF.

The sample holds many counts of this clonotype. This chain connects TRBV19 to TRBJ2-1, with a weak D call TRBD2 (6 bases). There are 16 residues in the CDR3. Per the germline V gene, CDR1 is LNHDA and CDR2 is SQIVND (reference sequence). V was cut by 3 bases and J by 8 bases, with 20 bases left in between. CDR3 sequence: CASSIGRLPGGDEQFF. The CDR3 region has the DNA TGTGCCAGTAGTATTGGCCGACTACCTGGCGGGGATGAGCAGTTCTTC.

V is TRBV27 and J is TRBJ2-5, with 9 positions matching TRBD1. V lost 3 bases, J lost 4 bases, and 3 bases stayed unmatched. The CDR3 runs 14 residues. Germline V gives CDR1 MNHEY, CDR2 SMNVEV (reference sequence). The CDR3 bases are TGTGCCAGCAGTTTCAACAGGGGGCTAGAGACCCAGTACTTC. Protein product: CASSFNRGLETQYF.